The clone carrying this T cell receptor (beta chain) was seen only a few times. What it recognizes is unknown. The CDR3 spans 11 residues. Trimming took 1 base from V and 4 from J, leaving 1 base between them. CDR1 and CDR2 (germline): MNHNS, SASEGT. The data are from a study of metastatic and nonmetastatic thyroid tumors. Among the patients, none had received any treatment before thyroid surgery. Study conclusions and caveats: When malignant thyroid tumors were compared with benign nodules, TCR beta diversity was reportedly significantly higher in the malignant tumors. This held in both blood and tumor samples.

In the authors' methods: Between-group CDR3 differences, defined by clinicopathological status, yielded a distant-metastasis classifier for papillary thyroid cancer. Using MiXCR, TCRdb reanalyzed the PCR reads. The V and J calls reflect TCRdb's pipeline rather than the authors' work. The profile covers around 17,000 clones, with around 25% appearing a single time and approximately 15% taken by the ten largest. This TCR was recovered from a female donor with papillary thyroid cancer or a benign thyroid nodule (not recorded which). Some clones in this sample may be carry-over from other donors' samples. V gene TRBV6-1 combines with J gene TRBJ1-2; no clear D gene. The sequenced sample consisted of adjacent normal tissue. The chain's CDR3 is CASSEGYGYTF. The CDR3 nucleotides read TGTGCCAGCAGTGAAGGCTATGGCTACACCTTC.